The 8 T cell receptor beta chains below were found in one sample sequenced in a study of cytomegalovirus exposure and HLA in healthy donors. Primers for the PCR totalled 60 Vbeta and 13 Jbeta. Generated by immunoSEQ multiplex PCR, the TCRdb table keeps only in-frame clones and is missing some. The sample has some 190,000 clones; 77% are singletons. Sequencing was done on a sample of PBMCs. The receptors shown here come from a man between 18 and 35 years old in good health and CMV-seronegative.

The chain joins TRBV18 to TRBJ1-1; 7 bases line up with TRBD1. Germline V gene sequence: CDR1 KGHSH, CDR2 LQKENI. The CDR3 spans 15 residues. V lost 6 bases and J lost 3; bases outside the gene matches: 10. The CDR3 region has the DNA TGTGCCAGCTCCCGGAGAGGGGGCACGGACACTGAAGCTTTCTTT. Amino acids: CASSRRGGTDTEAFF.

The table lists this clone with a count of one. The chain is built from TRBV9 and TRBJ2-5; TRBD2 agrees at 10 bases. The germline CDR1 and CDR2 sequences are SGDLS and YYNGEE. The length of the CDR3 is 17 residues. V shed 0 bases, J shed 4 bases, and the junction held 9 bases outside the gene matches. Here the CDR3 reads CASSVAPLAGGIETQYF. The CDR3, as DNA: TGTGCCAGCAGCGTAGCCCCGTTAGCGGGGGGCATAGAGACCCAGTACTTC.

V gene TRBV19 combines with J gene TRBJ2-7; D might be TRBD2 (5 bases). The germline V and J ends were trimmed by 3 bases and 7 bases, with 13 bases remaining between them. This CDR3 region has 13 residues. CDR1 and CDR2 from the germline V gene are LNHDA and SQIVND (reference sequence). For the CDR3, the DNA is TGTGCCAGTAGTATCTCCCACTCGGGGGAGCAGTACTTC. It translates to CASSISHSGEQYF. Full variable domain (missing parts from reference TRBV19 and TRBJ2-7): DGGITQSPKYLFRKEGQNVTLSCEQNLNHDAMYWYRQDPGQGLRLIYYSQIVNDFQKGDIAEGYSVSREKKESFPLTVTSAQKNPTAFYLCASSISHSGEQYFGPGTRLTVT.

The CDR3 reads CASSVGTGGGQNIQYF. CDR3 sequence (DNA): TGTGCCAGCAGCGTCGGTACAGGGGGAGGCCAAAACATTCAGTACTTC. The rearrangement links TRBV9 to TRBJ2-4; 8 bases fit TRBD1. The CDR3 spans 16 residues. The germline V gene has CDR1 SGDLS and CDR2 YYNGEE. J gave up 5 bases and V 2 bases, and 9 bases lay outside the gene matches.

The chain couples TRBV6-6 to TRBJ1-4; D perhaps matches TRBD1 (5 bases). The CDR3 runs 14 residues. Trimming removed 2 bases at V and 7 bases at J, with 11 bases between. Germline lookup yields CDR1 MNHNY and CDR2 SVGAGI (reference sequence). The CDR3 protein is CASSYGQGGEKLFF. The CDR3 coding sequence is TGTGCCAGCAGTTACGGGCAGGGAGGTGAAAAACTGTTTTTT.

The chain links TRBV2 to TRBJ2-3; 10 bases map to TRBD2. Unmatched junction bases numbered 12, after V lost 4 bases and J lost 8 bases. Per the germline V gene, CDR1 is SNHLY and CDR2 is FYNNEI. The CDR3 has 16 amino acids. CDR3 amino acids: CASSGGLAGVGGTQYF. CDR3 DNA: TGTGCCAGCAGTGGGGGGCTAGCGGGAGTTGGAGGTACGCAGTATTTT.

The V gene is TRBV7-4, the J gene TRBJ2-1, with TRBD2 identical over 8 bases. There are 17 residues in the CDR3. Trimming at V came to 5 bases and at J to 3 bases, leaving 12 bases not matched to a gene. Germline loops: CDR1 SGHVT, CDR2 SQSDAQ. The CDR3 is CASSLRLALPYYNEQFF. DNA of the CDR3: TGTGCCAGCAGCCTTCGACTAGCGCTTCCCTACTACAATGAGCAGTTCTTC.

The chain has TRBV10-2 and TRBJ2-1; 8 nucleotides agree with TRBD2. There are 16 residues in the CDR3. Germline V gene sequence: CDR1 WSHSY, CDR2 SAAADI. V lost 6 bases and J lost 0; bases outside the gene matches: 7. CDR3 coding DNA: TGCGCCAGCAGCCGTAGCGGGACCCACTCCTACAATGAGCAGTTCTTC. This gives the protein CASSRSGTHSYNEQFF.